This TCR beta chain stems from a study of blood T cell repertoires in COVID-19. Study-wide context: From T cells, B-cell-depleted T cells, or PBMCs came the material, which was cDNA or gDNA.

Method: immunoSEQ multiplex PCR; TCRdb's copy keeps in-frame clones and lacks some. The table lists under 300,000 clones, over 65% of them singletons. V was trimmed by 8 bases and J by 7 bases, leaving 23 bases between them. The germline CDR1 and CDR2 sequences are LNHDA and SQIVND (reference sequence). This CDR3 region has 16 residues. In its sample, this clone was seen a few times. V usage is TRBV19 and J usage is TRBJ2-2, with D maybe TRBD1 (5 bases). This receptor was obtained from a woman at least 80 years old with acute or convalescent COVID-19. The source material was peripheral blood. In DNA, the CDR3 is TGTGCCAGTTCCCCCTGGGGCCAATTTTTCGGCGGGGAGCTGTTTTTT. Amino acid sequence: CASSPWGQFFGGELFF.